This record looks at one T cell receptor (beta chain) sequence and its context. Treatment denoted: oral pan-JAK inhibitor, 5-10 mg twice daily. Alopecia areata patients gave lesional scalp punch biopsies and peripheral blood samples. RNA extraction and reverse transcription yielded cDNA as sequencing template. Assay: immunoSEQ multiplex PCR; the TCRdb copy retains only in-frame clones and omits some. This table has approximately 65,000 clones, 35% to 55% appearing once. Germline V CDR1 and CDR2: GTSNPN, SVGIG (reference sequence). This CDR3 has 11 amino acids. Trimming left V 6 bases short and J 0 bases short, with 3 bases between. The data derive from a study of CD8+ T cells in alopecia areata.

Sequenced material: CD8+ T cells sorted from blood, taken between weeks 36 and 40, from a patient treated with tofacitinib. The chain joins TRBV30 to TRBJ1-3, with no clear D. The receptor was derived from a human donor with alopecia areata. This CDR3 reads CACLSGNTIYF. The CDR3 DNA is TGTGCCTGCCTCTCTGGAAACACCATATATTTT.